Listed here are 12 T cell receptor beta chains from one sample, sequenced in a study of T cells in Graves' hyperthyroidism and ophthalmopathy. Amplification of TCR beta CDR3 regions used RNA as the template. Carried out on the TCR CDR3, a first-round RT-PCR used the HTBI primer set. TCRdb independently ran MiXCR on the multiplex PCR reads; one entry per CDR3 protein. The data contain about 740,000 distinct CDR3 sequences, about 15% of them singletons. The sequenced sample was blood. The origin of the receptors is a woman aged 18-29 years with Graves' hyperthyroidism.

The sample holds a few counts of this clonotype. The chain uses TRBV2 and TRBJ2-1; 7 bases are a match to TRBD2. Germline CDR1 is SNHLY and CDR2 is FYNNEI. This CDR3 comprises 15 residues. J was trimmed by 2 bases and V by 7 bases; bases with no gene match: 8. DNA for the CDR3: TGTGCCAGCACTCCAGGGAGCGGGACCTACAATGAGCAGTTCTTC. This encodes CASTPGSGTYNEQFF.

The chain joins TRBV4-3 to TRBJ2-1; 11 bases line up with TRBD1. The DNA end is a closer match to TRBJ2-7, so the J assignment may be wrong. This CDR3 has 14 residues. CDR1 is LGHNA, CDR2 YSLEER, per germline. DNA for the CDR3: TGCGCCAGCAGCCATGGGACAGGGGGAAATGAGCAGTACTTC. The encoded protein is CASSHGTGGNEQYF.

This clonotype was observed a handful of times. The chain uses TRBV24-1 and TRBJ2-1; 10 bases line up with TRBD2. With 2 bases clipped from V and 8 bases from J, the junction kept 5 bases outside the gene matches. The CDR3 is 15 amino acids. CDR1 is KGHDR, CDR2 SFDVKD, per germline. The chain's CDR3 is CATSDSGLARDEQFF. CDR3 DNA: TGTGCCACCAGTGATTCGGGACTAGCGAGGGATGAGCAGTTCTTC.

The V and J genes are TRBV7-8 and TRBJ1-2; TRBD1 aligns across 11 bases. This CDR3 has 16 residues. CDR1 is SGHVS, CDR2 FQNEAQ, per germline. V shed 1 base and J 8 bases; nucleotides not matched to a gene: 9. CDR3: CASSLEEGQGVYGYTF. The DNA for the CDR3 is TGTGCCAGCAGCTTAGAGGAGGGACAGGGGGTATACGGCTACACCTTC.

This clonotype has ten or more counts. The V call is TRBV2, the J call TRBJ2-3; D gene unclear. The V gene's germline CDR1 is SNHLY and CDR2 FYNNEI. V lost 6 bases and J lost 1, with 5 bases in between. There are 12 residues in the CDR3. CDR3 sequence (DNA): TGTGCCAGCAGGGCGGGCACAGATACGCAGTATTTT. Encoded protein: CASRAGTDTQYF. Full variable domain (missing parts from reference TRBV2 and TRBJ2-3): EPEVTQTPSHQVTQMGQEVILRCVPISNHLYFYWYRQILGQKVEFLVSFYNNEISEKSEIFDDQFSVERPDGSNFTLKIRSTKLEDSAMYFCASRAGTDTQYFGPGTRLTVL.

This clonotype was detected a few times. Just one base apart from a much larger clone, this may be a read error. V is TRBV27 and J is TRBJ2-1; no reliable D call. Trimming shortened V by 1 base and J by 10 bases, and 17 bases separated the two germline ends. Germline V gene lookup returns CDR1 MNHEY and CDR2 SMNVEV (reference sequence). This CDR3 region has 15 residues. CDR3 DNA: TGTGCCAGCAGTTTATGGTCAGTAGGGCACTGGGAGCAGTTCTTC. It is translated as CASSLWSVGHWEQFF.

There are a few counts of this clonotype. The rearrangement joins TRBV6-5 to TRBJ2-5, with 8 positions matching TRBD1. The germline V gene has CDR1 MNHEY and CDR2 SVGAGI. V trimming: 2 bases; J trimming: 4 bases; junction bases outside the gene matches: 9. This CDR3 is 16 amino acids long. For the CDR3, the DNA is TGTGCCAGCAGTTACAACCAGGGGGCAATTTTAGAGACCCAGTACTTC. Translation gives CASSYNQGAILETQYF.

This clonotype came up many times. This chain links TRBV28 with TRBJ2-1; 8 nucleotides line up with TRBD2. The CDR3 has 19 amino acids. Germline V gene data show CDR1 as MDHEN and CDR2 as SYDVKM. V shed 3 bases, J shed 14 bases, and the junction held 27 bases outside the gene matches. The DNA of the CDR3 is TGTGCCAGCAGTTTTTTGACCTCCGATGGCATCCGGGAGGGCCGGGGGAAGTTCTTC. It codes for CASSFLTSDGIREGRGKFF.

This clonotype was counted at least ten times. V usage is TRBV7-2 and J usage is TRBJ2-5; D is tentatively TRBD1 or TRBD2 (5 bases each). In germline, CDR1 is SGHTA, CDR2 FQGNSA. CDR3 size: 17 residues. V was cut by 3 bases and J by 2 bases, with 19 bases left in between. The CDR3 protein is CASSFRARGLPQETQYF. The CDR3 DNA is TGTGCCAGCAGCTTTCGTGCCCGGGGCCTTCCTCAAGAGACCCAGTACTTC.

This clonotype was seen at least ten times. This chain links TRBV20-1 with TRBJ2-1; D perhaps matches TRBD2 (5 bases). Germline V gene lookup returns CDR1 DFQATT and CDR2 SNEGSKA (reference sequence). Trimming pared 0 bases from V and 7 bases from J, leaving 10 bases between. The CDR3 has 13 amino acids. CDR3 nucleotide sequence: TGCAGTGCTAGAGAGGACTTGCGGAATGAGCAGTTCTTC. This gives the protein CSAREDLRNEQFF.

This clonotype has a count of ten or more. This chain connects TRBV9 to TRBJ2-1; D unclear. CDR1 is SGDLS, CDR2 YYNGEE, per germline. The CDR3 runs to 16 residues. V was shortened by 3 bases and J by 2 bases, with 15 bases between the two germline ends. In nucleotides, the CDR3 is TGTGCCAGCAGCGGGATAATGGCGAACGCCTACAATGAGCAGTTCTTC. Protein product: CASSGIMANAYNEQFF.

This clonotype was seen many times. The chain couples TRBV30 to TRBJ2-2; 7 positions agree with TRBD1. With 0 bases clipped from V and 4 bases from J, the junction kept 5 bases outside the gene matches. This CDR3 has 15 amino acids. Germline V gene sequence: CDR1 GTSNPN, CDR2 SVGIG (reference sequence). The CDR3 protein is CAWSVDRAATGELFF. The CDR3 bases are TGTGCCTGGAGTGTCGACAGGGCGGCCACCGGGGAGCTGTTTTTT.